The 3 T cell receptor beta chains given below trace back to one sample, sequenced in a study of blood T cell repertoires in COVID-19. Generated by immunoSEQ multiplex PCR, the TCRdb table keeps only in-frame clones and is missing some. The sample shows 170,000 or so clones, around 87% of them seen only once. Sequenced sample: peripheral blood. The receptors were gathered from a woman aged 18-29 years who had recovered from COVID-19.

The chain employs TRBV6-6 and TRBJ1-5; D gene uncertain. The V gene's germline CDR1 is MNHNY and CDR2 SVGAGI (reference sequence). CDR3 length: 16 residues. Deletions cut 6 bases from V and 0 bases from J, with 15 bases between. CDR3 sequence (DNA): TGTGCCAGCAGCTTTGGGCAGCTGTATAGCAATCAGCCCCAGCATTTT. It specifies CASSFGQLYSNQPQHF.

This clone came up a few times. Written as DNA, the CDR3 is TGCAGTGCTAGTCCCGGACTAGCGGGGGTTGTAATGGAGCAGTACTTC. It encodes CSASPGLAGVVMEQYF. The chain employs TRBV20-1 and TRBJ2-7; 13 bases map to TRBD2. V lost 3 bases to trimming and J lost 7 bases; unmatched junction nucleotides: 12. Germline CDR1 is DFQATT and CDR2 is SNEGSKA (reference sequence). The CDR3 length is 16 residues.

The CDR3 DNA reads as TGTGCCAGCAGCACTGGAGCGGGGGCCACCTACAATGAGCAGTTCTTC. This sequence encodes CASSTGAGATYNEQFF. The chain uses TRBV7-2 and TRBJ2-1; 8 bases are shared with TRBD2. CDR3 length: 16 amino acids. The junction had 8 bases not matched to a gene; V was cut back by 5 bases and J by 2 bases. Germline V CDR1 and CDR2: SGHTA, FQGNSA.